The source of this T cell receptor beta chain is a study of vaccination and CD4 T cells after COVID-19. At the level of the study: The stimulating agents, overlapping spike peptides, came from SARS-CoV-2, HCoV-NL63, HCoV-OC43 and HCoV-229E.

The CDR3 runs 18 residues. J was trimmed by 2 bases and V by 1 base; bases with no gene match: 7. In germline, CDR1 is DFQATT, CDR2 SNEGSKA (reference sequence). Study results and caveats: The median number of SARS-CoV-2-reactive clonotypes increased from around 21 to 38, a change that did not reach significance.

Sequencing of DNA taken from cultured CD4+ T cells relied on the Oncomine TCR Beta short-read assay. TCRdb called the PCR reads again in MiXCR, with one record for every CDR3 protein. The data show approximately 14,000 distinct CDR3 sequences, roughly 71% seen once. As to this clonotype: As yet, its antigen is unknown.

Treatment described: roughly ten-day PBMC culture with coronavirus spike peptide pools or control peptides (ViraFEST assay). TCRs were sequenced by ViraFEST after antigen-specific T cells had been expanded with peptide pools. With about nine days of culture completed, CD4+ T cells were isolated by negative selection. The sequencing sample was made of CD4+ T cells from blood, cultured in vitro. The chain joins TRBV20-1 to TRBJ2-3; 15 bases agree with TRBD2. This TCR was recovered from a human donor who had recovered from COVID-19. The CDR3 DNA is TGCAGTGCTAGAGCTTGGACTAGCGGGGGGGTATTCACAGATACGCAGTATTTT. Residues: CSARAWTSGGVFTDTQYF.